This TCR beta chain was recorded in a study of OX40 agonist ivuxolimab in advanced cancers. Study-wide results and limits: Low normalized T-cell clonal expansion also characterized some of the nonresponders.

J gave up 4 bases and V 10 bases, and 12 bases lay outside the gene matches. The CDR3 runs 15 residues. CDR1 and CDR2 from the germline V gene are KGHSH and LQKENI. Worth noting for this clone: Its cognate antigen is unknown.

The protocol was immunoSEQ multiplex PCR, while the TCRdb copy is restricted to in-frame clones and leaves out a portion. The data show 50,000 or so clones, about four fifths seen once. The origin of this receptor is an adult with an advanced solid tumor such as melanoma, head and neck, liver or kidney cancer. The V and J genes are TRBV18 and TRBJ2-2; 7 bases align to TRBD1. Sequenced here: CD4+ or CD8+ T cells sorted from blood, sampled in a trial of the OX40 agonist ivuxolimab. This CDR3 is CATPKEGAGTGELFF. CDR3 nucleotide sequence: TGTGCCACCCCCAAAGAGGGGGCCGGCACCGGGGAGCTGTTTTTT.